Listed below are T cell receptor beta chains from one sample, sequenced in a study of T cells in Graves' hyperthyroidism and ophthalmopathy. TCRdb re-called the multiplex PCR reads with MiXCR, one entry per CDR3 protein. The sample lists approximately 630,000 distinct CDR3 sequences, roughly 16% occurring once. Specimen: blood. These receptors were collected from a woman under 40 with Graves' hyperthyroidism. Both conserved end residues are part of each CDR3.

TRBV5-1 CASSMGLNTEAFF
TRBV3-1 CASKADTTYNEQFF
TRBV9 CASSATQTGTGGEDNQPQHF
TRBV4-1 CASSQLAGYYLFF
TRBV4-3 CASSHQWGWDRNEKLFF
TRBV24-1 CATSDFPGHNEQFF
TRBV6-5 CASSYASNEQFF
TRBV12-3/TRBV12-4 CASRPETNYGYTF
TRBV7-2 CASSLVFGAGELFF
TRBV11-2 CASSLGSDEQFF
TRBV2 CASSGDRGGGYYNEQFF
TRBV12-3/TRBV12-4 CASSHTGTSIYEQYF
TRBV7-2 CASSLNARQTYNSPLHF
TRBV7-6 CASSLWGTGGIYEQYF
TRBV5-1 CASSLAKTSGISDTQYF
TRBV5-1 CASSHPGQGTSKSSYNEQFF
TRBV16 CASSQSRLADNNEQFF
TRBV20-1 CSASLASGRDTQYF
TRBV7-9 CASSLTSGGLYEQYF
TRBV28 CTSISRPGRSTDTQYF
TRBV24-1 CATSDFPGGRAVDEQFF
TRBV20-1 CSASSQVGGSSYNEQFF
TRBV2 CASRQEFNQPQHF
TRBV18 CASSLGTSNEKLFF
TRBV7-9 CASSPTWSWNGKGGETQYF
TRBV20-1 CSAFSSGNYNEQFF
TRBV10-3 CAISEIDNTEAFF